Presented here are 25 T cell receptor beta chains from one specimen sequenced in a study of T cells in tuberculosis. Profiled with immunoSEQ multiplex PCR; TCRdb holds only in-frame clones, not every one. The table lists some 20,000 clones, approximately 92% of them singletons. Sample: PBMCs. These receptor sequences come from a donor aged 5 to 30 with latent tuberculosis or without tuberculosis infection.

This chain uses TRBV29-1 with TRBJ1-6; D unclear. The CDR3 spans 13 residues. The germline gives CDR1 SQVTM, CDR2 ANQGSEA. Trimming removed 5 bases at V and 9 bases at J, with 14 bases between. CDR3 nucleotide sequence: TGCAGCGTTCGTAGTGGAACTATTTCACCCCTCCACTTT. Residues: CSVRSGTISPLHF.

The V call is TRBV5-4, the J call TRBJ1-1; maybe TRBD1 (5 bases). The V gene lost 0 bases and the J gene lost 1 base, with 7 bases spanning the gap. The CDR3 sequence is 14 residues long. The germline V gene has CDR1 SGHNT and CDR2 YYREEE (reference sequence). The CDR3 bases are TGTGCCAGCAGCTTGGATAGGGGGAACACTGAAGCTTTCTTT. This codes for CASSLDRGNTEAFF.

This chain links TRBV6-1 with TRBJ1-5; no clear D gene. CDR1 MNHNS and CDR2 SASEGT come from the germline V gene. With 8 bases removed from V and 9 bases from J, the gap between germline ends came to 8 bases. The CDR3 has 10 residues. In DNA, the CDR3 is TGTGCCAGCGGCCAACCGCCCCAGCATTTT. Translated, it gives CASGQPPQHF.

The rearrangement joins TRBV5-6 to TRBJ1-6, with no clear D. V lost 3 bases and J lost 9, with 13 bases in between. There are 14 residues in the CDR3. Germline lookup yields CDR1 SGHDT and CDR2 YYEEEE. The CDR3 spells CASSSAGGLSPLHF. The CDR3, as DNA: TGTGCCAGCAGCTCGGCGGGTGGTCTTTCACCCCTCCACTTT.

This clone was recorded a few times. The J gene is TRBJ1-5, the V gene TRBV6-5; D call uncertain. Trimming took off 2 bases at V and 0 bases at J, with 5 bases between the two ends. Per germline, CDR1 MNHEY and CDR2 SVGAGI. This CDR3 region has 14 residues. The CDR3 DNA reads TGTGCCAGCAGTTACACAGCTAGCAATCAGCCCCAGCATTTT. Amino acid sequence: CASSYTASNQPQHF.

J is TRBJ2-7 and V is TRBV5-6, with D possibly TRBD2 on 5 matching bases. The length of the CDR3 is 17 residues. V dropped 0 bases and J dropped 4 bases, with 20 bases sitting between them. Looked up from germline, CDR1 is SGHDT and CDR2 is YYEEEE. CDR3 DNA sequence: TGTGCCAGCAGCTTGGGGAGGTATAATCCGGTTCGGTACGAGCAGTACTTC. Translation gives CASSLGRYNPVRYEQYF.

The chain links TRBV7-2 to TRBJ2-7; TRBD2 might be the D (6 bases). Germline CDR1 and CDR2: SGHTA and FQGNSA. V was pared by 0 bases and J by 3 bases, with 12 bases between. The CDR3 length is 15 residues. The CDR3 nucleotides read TGTGCCAGCAGCTTAGCGCGAGGGAGGTACTACGAGCAGTACTTC. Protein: CASSLARGRYYEQYF.

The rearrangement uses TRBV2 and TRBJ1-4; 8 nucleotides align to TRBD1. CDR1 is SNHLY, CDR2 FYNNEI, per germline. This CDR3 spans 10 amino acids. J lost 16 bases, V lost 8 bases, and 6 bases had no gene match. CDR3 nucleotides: TGTGCCAGCGGTGGACAGGGACCGTTTTTT. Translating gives CASGGQGPFF.

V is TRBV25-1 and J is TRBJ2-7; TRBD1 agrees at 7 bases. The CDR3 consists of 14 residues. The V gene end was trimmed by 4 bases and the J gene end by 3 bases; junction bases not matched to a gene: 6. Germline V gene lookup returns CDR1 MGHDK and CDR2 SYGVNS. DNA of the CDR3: TGTGCCAGCAGTGTTCAGGGGGAGAGCTACGAGCAGTACTTC. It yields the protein CASSVQGESYEQYF.

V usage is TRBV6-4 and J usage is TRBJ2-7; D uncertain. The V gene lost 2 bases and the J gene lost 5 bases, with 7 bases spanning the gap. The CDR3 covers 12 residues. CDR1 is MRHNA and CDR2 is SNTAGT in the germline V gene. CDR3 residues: CASSDAVNEQYF. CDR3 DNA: TGTGCCAGCAGTGACGCGGTCAACGAGCAGTACTTC.

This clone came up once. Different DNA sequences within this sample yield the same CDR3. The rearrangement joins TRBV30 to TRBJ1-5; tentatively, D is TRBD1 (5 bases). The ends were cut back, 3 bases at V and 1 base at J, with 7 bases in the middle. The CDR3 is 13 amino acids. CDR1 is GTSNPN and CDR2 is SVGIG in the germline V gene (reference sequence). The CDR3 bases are TGTGCCTGGAGCGGGGGGAGCAATCAGCCCCAGCATTTT. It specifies CAWSGGSNQPQHF.

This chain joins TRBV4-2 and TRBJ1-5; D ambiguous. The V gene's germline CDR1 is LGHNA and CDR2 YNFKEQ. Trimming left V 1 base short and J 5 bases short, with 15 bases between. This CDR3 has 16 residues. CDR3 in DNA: TGTGCCAGCAGCCAAGGTCGGGGAGTTGGGTATCAGCCCCAGCATTTT. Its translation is CASSQGRGVGYQPQHF.

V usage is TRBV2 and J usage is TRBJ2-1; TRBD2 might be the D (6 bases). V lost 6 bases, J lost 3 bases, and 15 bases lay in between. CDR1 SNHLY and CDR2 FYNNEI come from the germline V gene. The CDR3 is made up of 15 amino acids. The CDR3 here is CASRGGVRGYNEQFF. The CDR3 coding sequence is TGTGCCAGCAGGGGGGGTGTACGGGGCTACAATGAGCAGTTCTTC.

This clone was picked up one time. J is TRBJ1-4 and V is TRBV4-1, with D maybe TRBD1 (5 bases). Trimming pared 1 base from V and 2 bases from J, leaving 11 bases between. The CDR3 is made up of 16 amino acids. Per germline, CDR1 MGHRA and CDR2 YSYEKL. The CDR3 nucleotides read TGCGCCAGCAGCCAAGTTAACACAGGTACTAATGAAAAACTGTTTTTT. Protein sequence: CASSQVNTGTNEKLFF.

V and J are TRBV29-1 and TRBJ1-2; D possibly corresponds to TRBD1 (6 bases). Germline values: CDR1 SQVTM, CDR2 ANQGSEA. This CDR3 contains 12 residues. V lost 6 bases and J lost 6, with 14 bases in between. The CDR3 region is CSVPGTKDGYTF. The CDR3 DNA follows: TGCAGCGTGCCCGGGACAAAGGATGGCTACACCTTC.

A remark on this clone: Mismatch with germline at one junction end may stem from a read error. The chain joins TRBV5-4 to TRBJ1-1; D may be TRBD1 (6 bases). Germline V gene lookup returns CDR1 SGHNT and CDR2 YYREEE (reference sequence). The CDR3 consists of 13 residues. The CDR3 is CASSWGRNTEAFF. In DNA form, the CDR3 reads TGTGCCAGTAGCTGGGGGCGGAACACTGAAGCTTTCTTT.

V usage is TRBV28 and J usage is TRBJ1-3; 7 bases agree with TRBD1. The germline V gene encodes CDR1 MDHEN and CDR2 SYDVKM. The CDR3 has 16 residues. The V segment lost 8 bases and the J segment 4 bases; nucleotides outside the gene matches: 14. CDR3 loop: CASFTRMTGQGNTIYF. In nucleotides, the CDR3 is TGTGCCAGCTTTACTCGAATGACAGGGCAAGGAAACACCATATATTTT.

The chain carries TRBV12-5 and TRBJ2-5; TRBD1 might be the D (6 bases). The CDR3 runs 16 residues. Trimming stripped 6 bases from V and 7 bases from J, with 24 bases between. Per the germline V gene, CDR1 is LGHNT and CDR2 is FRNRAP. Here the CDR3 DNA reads TGTGCTAGTGGGGACGGCCAGGCAGGGGAATATGGGACCCAGTACTTC. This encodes CASGDGQAGEYGTQYF.

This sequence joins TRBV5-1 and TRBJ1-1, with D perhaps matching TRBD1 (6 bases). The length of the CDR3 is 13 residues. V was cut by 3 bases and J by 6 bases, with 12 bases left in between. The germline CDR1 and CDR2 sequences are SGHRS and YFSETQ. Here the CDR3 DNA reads TGCGCCAGCAGCTACGGACAGAGGGCTGAAGCTTTCTTT. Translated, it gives CASSYGQRAEAFF.

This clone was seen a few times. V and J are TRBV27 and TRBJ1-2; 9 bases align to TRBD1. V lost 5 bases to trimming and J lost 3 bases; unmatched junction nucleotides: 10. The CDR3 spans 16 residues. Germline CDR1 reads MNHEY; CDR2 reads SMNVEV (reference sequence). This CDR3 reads CASSPGTRQGDYGYTF. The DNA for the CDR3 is TGTGCCAGCAGTCCAGGCACCCGACAGGGGGACTATGGCTACACCTTC.

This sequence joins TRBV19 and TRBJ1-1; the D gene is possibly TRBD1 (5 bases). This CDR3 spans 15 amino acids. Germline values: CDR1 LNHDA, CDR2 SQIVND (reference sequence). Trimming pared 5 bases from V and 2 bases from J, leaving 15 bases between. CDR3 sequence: CASSPRAGTNTEAFF. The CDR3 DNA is TGTGCCAGTAGTCCTCGGGCAGGGACTAACACTGAAGCTTTCTTT.

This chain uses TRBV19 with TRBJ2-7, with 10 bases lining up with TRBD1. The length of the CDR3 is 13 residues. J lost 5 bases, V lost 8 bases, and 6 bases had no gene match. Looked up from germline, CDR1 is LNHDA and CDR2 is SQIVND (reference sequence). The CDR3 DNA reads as TGTGCCAGTGGGGAGGGGACAGGGGACGAGCAGTACTTC. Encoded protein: CASGEGTGDEQYF.

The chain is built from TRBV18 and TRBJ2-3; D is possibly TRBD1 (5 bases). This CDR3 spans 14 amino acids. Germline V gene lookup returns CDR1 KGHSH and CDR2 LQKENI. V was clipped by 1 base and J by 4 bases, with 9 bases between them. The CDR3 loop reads CASSPRAGPDTQYF. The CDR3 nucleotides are TGTGCCAGCTCACCACGGGCAGGGCCAGATACGCAGTATTTT.

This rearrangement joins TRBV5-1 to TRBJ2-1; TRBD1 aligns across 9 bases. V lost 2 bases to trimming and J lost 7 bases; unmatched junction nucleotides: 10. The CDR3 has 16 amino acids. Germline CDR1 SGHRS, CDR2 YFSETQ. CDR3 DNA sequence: TGCGCCAGCAGCTTTAGTGGGACAGGGTTAGTGAATGAGCAGTTCTTC. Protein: CASSFSGTGLVNEQFF.

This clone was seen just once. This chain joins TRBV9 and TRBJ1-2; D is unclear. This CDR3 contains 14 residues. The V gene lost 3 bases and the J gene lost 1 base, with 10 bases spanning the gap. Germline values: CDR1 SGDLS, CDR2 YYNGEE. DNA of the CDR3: TGTGCCAGCAGCGCCTCGCTAGATAACTATGGCTACACCTTC. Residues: CASSASLDNYGYTF.